This T cell receptor beta chain was obtained from a study of blood T cells in healthy people across ages. Germline V gives CDR1 LGHDT, CDR2 YNNKEL (reference sequence). CDR3 size: 17 residues. With 5 bases clipped from V and 10 bases from J, the junction kept 17 bases outside the gene matches. The second PCR ran about 7 to 12 cycles with a sample-barcoded 5' primer and J-beta primers. Via MiXCR, TCRdb re-called the 5' RACE reads, giving one row per CDR3 protein. The profile shows about 640,000 distinct CDR3 sequences, about 28% of them singletons. General study findings and limits: Donor CMV infection status was unknown, possibly confounding age-related changes in expanded clonotypes. Naive CD4+ cells and diversity were both higher in long-lived donors than in aged donors. Roughly linear declines in TCR beta diversity per million T cells occurred with age. Strong correlation linked observed beta diversity and percent naive T cells.

This clonotype was recorded at least ten times. Its antigen is not known. A much larger clone differs by one base, so this may be a read error. The receptor comes from a woman older than 75 in good health. The sample consisted of blood. The chain uses TRBV3-1 and TRBJ2-1, with 10 bases fitting TRBD2. CDR3: CASSTRGRAGGPGEQFF. In DNA, the CDR3 is TGTGCCAGCAGCACCCGGGGACGAGCGGGGGGGCCGGGGGAGCAGTTCTTC.